Below, one TCR beta chain is given with its context. Its antigen is not identified. In donors with ophthalmopathy, activity was moderate-to-severe, with CAS ≥3, NOSPECS ≥4 and duration under 3 months. As the template, RNA transcripts were used to amplify TCR beta CDR3 regions. HTBI primers primed a first-round RT-PCR, and a second-round multiplex PCR followed. TCRdb redid the calling of the multiplex PCR reads with MiXCR, one entry per CDR3 protein. Of around 670,000 distinct CDR3 sequences listed, roughly two fifths are singletons. The data were taken from a study of Graves' ophthalmopathy and Graves' hyperthyroidism. Across the study: The collection of peripheral blood took place at initial diagnosis, before any treatment. Findings and caveats of the study: Separation of ophthalmopathy from stable hyperthyroidism was achieved by a 13-signature model, at 85% to 90% sensitivity and roughly 80% specificity. Most expanded clonotypes in thyroid above 0.001 frequency also showed up in blood.

V dropped 6 bases and J dropped 1; count of bases not matched to a gene: 4. The CDR3 runs to 14 residues. Germline V CDR1 and CDR2: MNHEY, SVGAGI. This sequence joins TRBV6-5 and TRBJ2-7; 9 bases are shared with TRBD1. The TCR originated in an adult man with Graves' ophthalmopathy. Sequenced: peripheral blood. DNA for the CDR3: TGTGCCAGCAGAAGGGACAGGGAGTCCTACGAGCAGTACTTC. This sequence encodes CASRRDRESYEQYF.